The count of the clone carrying this T cell receptor (beta chain) is one. Antigen specificity is unknown. This sample is drawn from a study of cytomegalovirus exposure and HLA in healthy donors. Study results and caveats: The authors later found TCR association rates varying by HLA locus, with DRB1 most and HLA-C fewest. Later analysis showed most CMV-associated TCR beta chains appearing HLA-restricted. Other equally common chains were less clonally expanded than HLA-associated TCR beta chains, a later analysis showed. Analyses of presence and absence presupposed an approximately uniform sequencing depth across donors.

V lost 5 bases and J lost 3, with 10 bases in between. This CDR3 region has 13 residues. Germline CDR1 reads MNHEY; CDR2 reads SVGAGI. The PCR ran on 60 Vbeta and 13 Jbeta primers. Here immunoSEQ multiplex PCR was the method, and the copy in TCRdb shows in-frame clones only, minus some. The sample lists some 170,000 clones, about three quarters occurring once. The TCR sequence derives from a man in his forties in good health and CMV-seropositive. This chain links TRBV6-5 with TRBJ1-1, with D unclear. What was sequenced was PBMCs. In DNA, the CDR3 is TGTGCCAGCAGTACGAGGGAGGACACTGAAGCTTTCTTT. It codes for CASSTREDTEAFF.